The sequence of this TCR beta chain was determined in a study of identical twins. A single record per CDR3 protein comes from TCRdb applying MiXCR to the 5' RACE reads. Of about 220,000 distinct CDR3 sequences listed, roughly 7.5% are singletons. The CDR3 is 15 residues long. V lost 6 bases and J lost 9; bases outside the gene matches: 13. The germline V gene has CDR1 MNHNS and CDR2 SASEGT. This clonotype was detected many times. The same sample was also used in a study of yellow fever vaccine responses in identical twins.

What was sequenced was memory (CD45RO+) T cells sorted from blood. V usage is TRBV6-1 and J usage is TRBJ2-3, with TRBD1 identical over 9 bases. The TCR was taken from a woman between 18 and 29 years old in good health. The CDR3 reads CASSLKGQGHHTQYF. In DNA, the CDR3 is TGTGCCAGCAGCCTAAAGGGACAGGGCCATCACACGCAGTATTTT.